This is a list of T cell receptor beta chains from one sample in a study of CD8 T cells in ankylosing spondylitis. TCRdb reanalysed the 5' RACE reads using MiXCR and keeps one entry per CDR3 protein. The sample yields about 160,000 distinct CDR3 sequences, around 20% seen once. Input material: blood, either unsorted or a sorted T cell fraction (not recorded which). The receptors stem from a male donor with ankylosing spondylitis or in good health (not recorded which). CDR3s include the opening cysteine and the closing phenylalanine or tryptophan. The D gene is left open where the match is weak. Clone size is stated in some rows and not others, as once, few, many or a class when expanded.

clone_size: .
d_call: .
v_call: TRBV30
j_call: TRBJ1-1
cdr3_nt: TGTGCCTGGAGTCCACAGATAGGAACTGAAGCTTTCTTT
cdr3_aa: CAWSPQIGTEAFF

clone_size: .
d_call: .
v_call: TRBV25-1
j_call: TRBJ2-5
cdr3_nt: TGTGCCAGCAGTCTTGTTGGGACCAAGGGGTCAGAGACCCAGTACTTC
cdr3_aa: CASSLVGTKGSETQYF

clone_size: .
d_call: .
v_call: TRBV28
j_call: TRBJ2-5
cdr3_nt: TGTGCCAGCCTGCTGGACGGCCAAGAGACCCAGTACTTC
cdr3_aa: CASLLDGQETQYF

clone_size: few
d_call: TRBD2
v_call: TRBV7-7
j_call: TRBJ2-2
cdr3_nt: TGTGCCAGCAGCTTCGGGGAGGGCACCGGGGAGCTGTTTTTT
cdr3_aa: CASSFGEGTGELFF

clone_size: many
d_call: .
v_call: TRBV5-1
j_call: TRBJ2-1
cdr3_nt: TGCGCCAGCAGCCCTCCCTCCGGGCGGTACAATGAGCAGTTCTTC
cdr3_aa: CASSPPSGRYNEQFF

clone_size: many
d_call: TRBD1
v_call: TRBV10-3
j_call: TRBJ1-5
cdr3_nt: TGTGCCATCAGTGAGTCGGGCGGGGACAGGGGGCCGCAGCCCCAGCATTTT
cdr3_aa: CAISESGGDRGPQPQHF

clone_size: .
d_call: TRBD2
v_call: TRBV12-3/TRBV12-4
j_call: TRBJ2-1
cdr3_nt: TGTGCCAGCAGTTACCAAGCGGGAGAGTTCCACAATGAGCAGTTCTTC
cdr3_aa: CASSYQAGEFHNEQFF

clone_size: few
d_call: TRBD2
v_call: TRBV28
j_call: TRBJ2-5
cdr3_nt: TGTGCCAGCAGTTTCCCGGGACTAACCCAAGAGACCCAGTACTTC
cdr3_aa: CASSFPGLTQETQYF

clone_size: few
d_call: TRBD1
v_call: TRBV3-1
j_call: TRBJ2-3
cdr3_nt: TGTGCCACCAACGACAGGGGATCCACAGATACGCAGTATTTT
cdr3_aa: CATNDRGSTDTQYF

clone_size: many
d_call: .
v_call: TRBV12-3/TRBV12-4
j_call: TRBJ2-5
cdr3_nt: TGTGCCAGCAGTTCAACAGACGGAAAAGAGACCCAGTACTTC
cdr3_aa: CASSSTDGKETQYF

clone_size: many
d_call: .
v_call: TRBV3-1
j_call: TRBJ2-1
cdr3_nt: TGTGCCAGCAGCCATACGTACCGGACGGACTACAATGAGCAGTTCTTC
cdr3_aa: CASSHTYRTDYNEQFF

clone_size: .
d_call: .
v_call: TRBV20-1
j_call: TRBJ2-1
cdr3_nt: TGCAGTGCTTGGGGGCTAGGTGAGCAGTTCTTC
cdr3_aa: CSAWGLGEQFF

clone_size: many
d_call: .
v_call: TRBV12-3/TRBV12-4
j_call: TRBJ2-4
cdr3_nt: TGTGCCACCTCGGAGGGGGCAGGAAACATTCAGTACTTC
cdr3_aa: CATSEGAGNIQYF

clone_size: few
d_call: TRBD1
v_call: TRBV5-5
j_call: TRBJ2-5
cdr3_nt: TGTGCCAGCAGCTTGTCCGGGACAGAAGAGACCCAGTACTTC
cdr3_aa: CASSLSGTEETQYF

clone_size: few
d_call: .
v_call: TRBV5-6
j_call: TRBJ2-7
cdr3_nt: TGTGCCAGCAGCTTAGTGGGACTGCCGACCACCTACGAGCAGTACTTC
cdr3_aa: CASSLVGLPTTYEQYF

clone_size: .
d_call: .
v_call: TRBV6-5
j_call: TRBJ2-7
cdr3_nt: TGTGCCAGCAGTTCGACAGGGGAGGGGGGGTACTTC
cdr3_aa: CASSSTGEGGYF

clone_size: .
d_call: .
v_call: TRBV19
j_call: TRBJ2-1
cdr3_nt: TGTGCCAGTAGTATCTGGGCTAGTAAGGTGGTGGACAATGAGCAGTTCTTC
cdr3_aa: CASSIWASKVVDNEQFF

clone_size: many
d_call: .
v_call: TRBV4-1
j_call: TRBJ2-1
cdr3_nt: TGCGCCAGCAGCCCTTCATTGGAGCGGGTCTCCTACAATGAGCAGTTCTTC
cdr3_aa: CASSPSLERVSYNEQFF

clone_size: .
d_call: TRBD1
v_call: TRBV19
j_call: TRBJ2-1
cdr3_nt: TGTGCCAGTAGTACAGGGGGCGGAACCTACAATGAGCAGTTCTTC
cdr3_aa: CASSTGGGTYNEQFF

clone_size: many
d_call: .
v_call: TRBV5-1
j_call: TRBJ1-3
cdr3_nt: TGCGCCAGCAGCCCGCAACTTGGTTCTGGAAACACCATATATTTT
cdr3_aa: CASSPQLGSGNTIYF

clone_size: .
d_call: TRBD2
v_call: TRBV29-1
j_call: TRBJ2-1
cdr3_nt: TGCAGCTTTGGGGGGCCCAGCGGGAGTGTCAATGAGCAGTTCTTC
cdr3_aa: CSFGGPSGSVNEQFF

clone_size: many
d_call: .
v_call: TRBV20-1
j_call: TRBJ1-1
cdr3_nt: TGCAGTGCTAGAGATCCAGGAGGGGTAAACACTGAAGCTTTCTTT
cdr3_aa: CSARDPGGVNTEAFF

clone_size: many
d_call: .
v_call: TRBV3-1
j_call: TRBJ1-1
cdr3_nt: TGTGCCAGCAGACAAAGAGGCCGGCCTGAAGCTTTCTTT
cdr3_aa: CASRQRGRPEAFF

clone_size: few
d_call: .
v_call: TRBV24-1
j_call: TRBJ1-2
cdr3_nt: TGTGCCACCAGTCCAGGGTCTCCTAACTATGGCTACACCTTC
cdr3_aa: CATSPGSPNYGYTF

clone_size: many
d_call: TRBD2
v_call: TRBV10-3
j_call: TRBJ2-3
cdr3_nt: TGTGCCATCAGTGGTGCTAGCGGGGCCGGGGGGCAGTATTTT
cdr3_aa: CAISGASGAGGQYF

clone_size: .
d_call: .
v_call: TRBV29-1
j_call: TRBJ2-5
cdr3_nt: TGCAGCGTTGGGAATCTCCGGGACCTAGAGACCCAGTACTTC
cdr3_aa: CSVGNLRDLETQYF

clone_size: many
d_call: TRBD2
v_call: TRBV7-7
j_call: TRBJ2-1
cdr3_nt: TGTGCCAGCAGCATTAGCGGGCCAAATGAGCAGTTCTTC
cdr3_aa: CASSISGPNEQFF

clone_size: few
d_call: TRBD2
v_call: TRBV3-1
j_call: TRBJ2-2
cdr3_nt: TGTGCCAGCAGCCCGGGACTAGCGACGAACACCGGGGAGCTGTTTTTT
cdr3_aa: CASSPGLATNTGELFF

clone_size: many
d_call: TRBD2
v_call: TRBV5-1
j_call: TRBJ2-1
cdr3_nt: TGCGCCAGCAGCTTGGCCCTCAGCGGGAGTAATGAGCAGTTCTTC
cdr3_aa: CASSLALSGSNEQFF

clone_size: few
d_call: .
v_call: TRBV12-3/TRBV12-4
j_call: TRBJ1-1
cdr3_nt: TGTGCCAGCAGTTTTGGGACGAACACTGAAGCTTTCTTT
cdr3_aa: CASSFGTNTEAFF

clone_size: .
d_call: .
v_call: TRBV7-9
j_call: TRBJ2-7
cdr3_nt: TGTGCCGGAGCTTCGATGACCCCCTGGGAGCAGTACTTC
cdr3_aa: CAGASMTPWEQYF

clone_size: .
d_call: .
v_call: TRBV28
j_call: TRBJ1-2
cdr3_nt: TGTGCCAGCCGCGGAAGGGCACCCTGGGACTATGGCTACACCTTC
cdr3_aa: CASRGRAPWDYGYTF

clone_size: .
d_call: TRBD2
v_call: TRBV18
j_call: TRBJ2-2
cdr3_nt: TGTGCCAGCTCACCACGTCTACTAGCGGGAACCGAGACCGGGGAGCTGTTTTTT
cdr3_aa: CASSPRLLAGTETGELFF

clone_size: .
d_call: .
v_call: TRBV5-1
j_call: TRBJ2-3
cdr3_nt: TGCGCCAGCAGCTCACTAGTGGGAGGAGATACGCAGTATTTT
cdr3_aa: CASSSLVGGDTQYF

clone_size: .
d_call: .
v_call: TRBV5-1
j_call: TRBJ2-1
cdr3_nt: TGCGCCAGCAGCTTCGGAAAAGCCCCCTTGGATGAGCAGTTCTTC
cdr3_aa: CASSFGKAPLDEQFF

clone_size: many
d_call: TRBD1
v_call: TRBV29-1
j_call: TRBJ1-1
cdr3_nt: TGCAGCGTTGATCGACAGGGGAACACTGAAGCTTTCTTT
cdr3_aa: CSVDRQGNTEAFF

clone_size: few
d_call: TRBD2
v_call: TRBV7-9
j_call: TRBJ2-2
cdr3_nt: TGTGCCAGCAGCTTAGGGCTAGCGGGAGGAACCGGGGAGCTGTTTTTT
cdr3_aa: CASSLGLAGGTGELFF

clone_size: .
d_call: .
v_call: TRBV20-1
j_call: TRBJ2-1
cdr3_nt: TGCAGTGCTAGTTGGGCAGGGGCCAATGAGCAGTTCTTC
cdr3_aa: CSASWAGANEQFF

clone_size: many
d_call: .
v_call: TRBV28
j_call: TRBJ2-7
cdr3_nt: TGTGCCAGCACCCGCGGTCCATCCTACGAGCAGTACTTC
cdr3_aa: CASTRGPSYEQYF

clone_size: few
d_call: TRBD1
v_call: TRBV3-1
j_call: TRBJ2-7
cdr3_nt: TGTGCCAGCAGCCAAGGGACAGGGGGCTCCTACGAGCAGTACTTC
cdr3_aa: CASSQGTGGSYEQYF

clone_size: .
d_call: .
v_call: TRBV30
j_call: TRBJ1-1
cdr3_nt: TGTGCCTGGAGGGCCCTTGGGCCAACCACTGAAGCTTTCTTT
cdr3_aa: CAWRALGPTTEAFF

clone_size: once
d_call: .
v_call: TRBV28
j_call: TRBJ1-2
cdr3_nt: TGTGCCAGCACCCTAAGGGGGGGCGGCTACACCTTC
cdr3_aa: CASTLRGGGYTF

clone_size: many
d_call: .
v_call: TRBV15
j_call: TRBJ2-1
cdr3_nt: TGTGCCACCAGCAGAGCACGGCAAGTGGACAATGAGCAGTTCTTC
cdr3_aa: CATSRARQVDNEQFF

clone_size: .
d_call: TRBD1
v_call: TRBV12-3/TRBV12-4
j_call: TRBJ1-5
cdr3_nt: TGTGCCAGCAGTCCAGGGACAGCTACTAGCAATCAGCCCCAGCATTTT
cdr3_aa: CASSPGTATSNQPQHF